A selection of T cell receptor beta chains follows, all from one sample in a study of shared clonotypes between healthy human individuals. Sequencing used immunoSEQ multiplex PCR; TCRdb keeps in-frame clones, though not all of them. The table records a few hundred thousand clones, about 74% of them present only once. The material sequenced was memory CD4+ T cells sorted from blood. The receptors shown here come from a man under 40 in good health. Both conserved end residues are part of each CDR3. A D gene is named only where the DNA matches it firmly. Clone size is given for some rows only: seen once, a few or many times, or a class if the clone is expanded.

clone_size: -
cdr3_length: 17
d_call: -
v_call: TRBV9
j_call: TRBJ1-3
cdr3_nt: TGTGCCAGCAGCGTCTTTGACAGTACCCCTCCTGGTAACACCATATATTTT
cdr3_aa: CASSVFDSTPPGNTIYF

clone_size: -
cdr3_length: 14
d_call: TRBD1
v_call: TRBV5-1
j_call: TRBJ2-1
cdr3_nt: TGCGCCAGCAGCGTAACCGGGACAGCCTCTGCTGGTTTCTTC
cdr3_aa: CASSVTGTASAGFF

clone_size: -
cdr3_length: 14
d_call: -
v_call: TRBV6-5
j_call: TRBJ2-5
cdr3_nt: TGTGCCAGCAGCCTGGGGTCAGGGCGGGAGACCCAGTACTTC
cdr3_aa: CASSLGSGRETQYF

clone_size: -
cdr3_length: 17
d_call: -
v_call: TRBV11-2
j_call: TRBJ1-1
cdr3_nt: TGTGCCAGCAGCCCATCCGGGAGAGGGCGCATGAACACTGAAGCTTTCTTT
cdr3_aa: CASSPSGRGRMNTEAFF

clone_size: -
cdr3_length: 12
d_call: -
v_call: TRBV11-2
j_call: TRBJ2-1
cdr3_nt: TGTGCCAGCAGCCCCTGGGGGACGGAGCAGTTCTTC
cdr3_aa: CASSPWGTEQFF

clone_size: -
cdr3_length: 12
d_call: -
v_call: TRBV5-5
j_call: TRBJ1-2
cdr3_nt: TGTGCCAGACTACAACCCCTCTATGGCTACACCTTC
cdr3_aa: CARLQPLYGYTF

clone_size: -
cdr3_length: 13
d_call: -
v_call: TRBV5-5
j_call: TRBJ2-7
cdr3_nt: TGTGCCAGCAGCTTGGCCGGGTACCACGAGCAGTACTTC
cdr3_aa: CASSLAGYHEQYF

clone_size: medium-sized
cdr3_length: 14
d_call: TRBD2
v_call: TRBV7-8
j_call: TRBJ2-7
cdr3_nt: TGTGCCAGCAGCCTCGGACTAGCGGCCTACGAGCAGTACTTC
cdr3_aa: CASSLGLAAYEQYF

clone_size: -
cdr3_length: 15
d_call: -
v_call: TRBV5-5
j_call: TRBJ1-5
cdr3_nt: TGTGCCAGCAGCTCAAACGGACAGAATAATCAGCCCCAGCATTTT
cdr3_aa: CASSSNGQNNQPQHF

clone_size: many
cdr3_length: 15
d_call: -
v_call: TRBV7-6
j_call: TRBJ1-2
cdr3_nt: TGTGCCAGCAGCTTAGAGGTCGGAACTAACTATGGCTACACCTTC
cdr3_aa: CASSLEVGTNYGYTF

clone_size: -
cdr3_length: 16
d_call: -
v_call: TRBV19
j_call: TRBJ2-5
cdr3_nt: TGTGCCAGTAGTAGGGTAGTAGGGACCTTCCAAGAGACCCAGTACTTC
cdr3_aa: CASSRVVGTFQETQYF

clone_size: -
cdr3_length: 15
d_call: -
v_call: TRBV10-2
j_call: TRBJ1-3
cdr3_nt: TGCGCCAGCAGTGTTGGCAGCGTCTCTGGAAACACCATATATTTT
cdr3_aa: CASSVGSVSGNTIYF

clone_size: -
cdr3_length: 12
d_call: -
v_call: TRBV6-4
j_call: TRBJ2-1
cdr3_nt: TGTGCCAGCAGTGACGCCGGGGGCGAGCAGTTCTTC
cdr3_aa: CASSDAGGEQFF

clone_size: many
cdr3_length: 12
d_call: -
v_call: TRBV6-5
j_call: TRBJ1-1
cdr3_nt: TGTGCCAGCAGGGACCCGAACACTGAAGCTTTCTTT
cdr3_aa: CASRDPNTEAFF

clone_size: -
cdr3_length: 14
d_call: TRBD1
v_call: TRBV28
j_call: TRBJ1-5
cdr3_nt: TGTGCCGGCCGGGACAGCTTTAGCAATCAGCCCCAGCATTTT
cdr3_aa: CAGRDSFSNQPQHF

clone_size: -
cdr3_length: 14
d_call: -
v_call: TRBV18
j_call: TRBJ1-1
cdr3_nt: TGTGCCAGCTCACCCGCGGGGGGGCGGACTGAAGCTTTCTTT
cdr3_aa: CASSPAGGRTEAFF

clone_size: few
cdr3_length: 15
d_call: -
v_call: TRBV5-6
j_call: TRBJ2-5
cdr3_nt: TGTGCCAGCAGCTGGCAGGGAAATACGCAAGAGACCCAGTACTTC
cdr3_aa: CASSWQGNTQETQYF

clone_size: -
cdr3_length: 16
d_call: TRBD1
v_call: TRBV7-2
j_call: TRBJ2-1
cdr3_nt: TGTGCCAGCCGTCGGCTCGGGACAGGGGGCGCGCGGGAGCAGTTCTTC
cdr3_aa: CASRRLGTGGAREQFF

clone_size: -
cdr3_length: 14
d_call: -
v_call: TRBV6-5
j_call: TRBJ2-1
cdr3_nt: TGTGCCAGCAGTTTAAGGGGTTACTACAATGAGCAGTTCTTC
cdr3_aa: CASSLRGYYNEQFF

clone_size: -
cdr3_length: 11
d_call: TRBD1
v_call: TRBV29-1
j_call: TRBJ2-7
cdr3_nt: TGCAGCCTGGGGACAGGGGAGAAGCAGTACTTC
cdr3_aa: CSLGTGEKQYF

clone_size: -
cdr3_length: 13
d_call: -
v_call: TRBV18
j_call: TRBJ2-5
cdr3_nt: TGTGCCAGCTCACCAAATTCTGGGGAGACCCAGTACTTC
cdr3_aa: CASSPNSGETQYF

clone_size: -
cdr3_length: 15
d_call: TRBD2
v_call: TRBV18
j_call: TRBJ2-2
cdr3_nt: TGTGCCAGCTTCTCCGGGACTACGAACACCGGGGAGCTGTTTTTT
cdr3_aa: CASFSGTTNTGELFF

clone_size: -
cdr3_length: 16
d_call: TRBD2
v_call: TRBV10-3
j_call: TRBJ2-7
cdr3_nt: TGTGCCATGTCCGGGACTAGCGGGAGGGCCTTTTACGAGCAGTACTTC
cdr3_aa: CAMSGTSGRAFYEQYF

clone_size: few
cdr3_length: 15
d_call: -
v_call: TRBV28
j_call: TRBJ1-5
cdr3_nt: TGTGCCAGCAGTTTCCCTTTGACGATGGGGCAGCCCCAGCATTTT
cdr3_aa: CASSFPLTMGQPQHF

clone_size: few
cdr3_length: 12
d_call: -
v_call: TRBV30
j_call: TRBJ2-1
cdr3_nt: TGTGCCTGGAGTAGAGTGGCGAATGAGCAGTTCTTC
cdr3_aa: CAWSRVANEQFF

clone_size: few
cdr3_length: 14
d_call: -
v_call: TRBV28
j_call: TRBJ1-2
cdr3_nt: TGTGCCAGCAGTTTTCCGGGGGCGATCTATGGCTACACCTTC
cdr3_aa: CASSFPGAIYGYTF

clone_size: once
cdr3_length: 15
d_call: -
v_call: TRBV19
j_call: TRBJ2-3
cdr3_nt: TGTGCCAGTAGTATTAGTCCTACTAGCACAGATACGCAGTATTTT
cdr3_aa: CASSISPTSTDTQYF

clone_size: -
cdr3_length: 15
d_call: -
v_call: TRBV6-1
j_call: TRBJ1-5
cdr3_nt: TGTGCCAGCAGGGCATCGACAGACATCAATCAGCCCCAGCATTTT
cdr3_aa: CASRASTDINQPQHF

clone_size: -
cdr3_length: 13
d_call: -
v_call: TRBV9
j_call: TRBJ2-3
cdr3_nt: TGTGCCAGCAGCGTGGCCCTAGCGGATACGCAGTATTTT
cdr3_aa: CASSVALADTQYF

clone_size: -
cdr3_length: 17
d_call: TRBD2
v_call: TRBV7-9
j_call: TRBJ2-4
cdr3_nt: TGTGCCAGCAGCTTTACCGGGACTAGTGGCGCCAAAAACATTCAGTACTTC
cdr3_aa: CASSFTGTSGAKNIQYF